This paragraph reports one TCR beta chain. There is no known antigen for this receptor. Qualities for individual bases were not recorded, and no much larger clone is one base off. The immunoSEQ Assay, a bias-controlled multiplex PCR, was used to amplify TCRbeta CDR3 regions from genomic DNA. From the authors' description of their analysis: Nucleated cell counts per sample were estimated from amplification of reference gene primers within the assay. To quantify the absolute abundance of each unique TCRbeta CDR3 rearrangement, sequence reads were collapsed and filtered. For each sample, productive Simpson clonality was calculated as the square root of Simpson's diversity index over productive rearrangements. TCRdb limited this immuneACCESS table to in-frame rearrangements with V and J called. A share of clones is missing; checked studies link under half to unresolved V genes, and the rest is unexplained. V and J calls and clone size are as listed in that table; D and trimming were resolved from the DNA. In this sample the table shows about 110,000 clones, about 80% of which occur a single time. 5.5% to 8.5% of the sample rests with the top ten.

Based on the germline V gene (reference sequence), the CDR1 and CDR2 sequences are LNHNV and YYDKDF. Trimming accounts for 2 bases at V and 3 bases at J, while the number of junction bases matched to no gene is 5. Its CDR3 holds 15 amino acids, cysteine through phenylalanine. Only the CDR3 part of the read is kept: 45 bases, read in frame from the first base. The data originate from a study of blood T cell repertoires in COVID-19 (dated by TCRdb to about 2020). Regarding the study in general: Collaborator samples came from the United States, Italy and Spain and covered acute and convalescent phases of COVID-19. The material from the prospective study consisted of cDNA or gDNA derived from T cells, B-cell-depleted T cells, or PBMCs. The dataset comprised deeply sampled blood TCRbeta repertoires from subjects exposed to, actively infected with, or recovered from COVID-19. The repertoires were released in a freely available public database meant as a resource for research on the immune response to SARS-CoV-2. The samples were drawn from the first 160 participants of the ongoing ImmuneRACE study and from over a thousand subjects provided by 6 global collaborators. Sample metadata almost always included a de-identified subject ID, COVID-19 status, age in years and sex. HLA class I and class II types, where available, came from metadata supplied by the sample provider rather than from assay-based typing. What the research found in general, with its limitations: The quantity of clinical and demographic metadata differed by source and by participant and was supplied without curation.

Collaborating institutions collected whole blood in K2EDTA tubes following their own protocols. For TCRbeta analysis, collaborators shipped samples as frozen whole blood, isolated PBMCs, or DNA extracted from either of those sample types. The TCR sequence derives from a woman aged 45 to 65 with acute or convalescent COVID-19. The sequenced sample was peripheral blood. The sequence joins TRBV15 to TRBJ2-5; 8 middle bases align to TRBD2. The CDR3 protein is CATSRRHGGEETQYF. The DNA sequence is as follows: TGTGCCACCAGCAGACGTCACGGGGGGGAAGAGACCCAGTACTTC.